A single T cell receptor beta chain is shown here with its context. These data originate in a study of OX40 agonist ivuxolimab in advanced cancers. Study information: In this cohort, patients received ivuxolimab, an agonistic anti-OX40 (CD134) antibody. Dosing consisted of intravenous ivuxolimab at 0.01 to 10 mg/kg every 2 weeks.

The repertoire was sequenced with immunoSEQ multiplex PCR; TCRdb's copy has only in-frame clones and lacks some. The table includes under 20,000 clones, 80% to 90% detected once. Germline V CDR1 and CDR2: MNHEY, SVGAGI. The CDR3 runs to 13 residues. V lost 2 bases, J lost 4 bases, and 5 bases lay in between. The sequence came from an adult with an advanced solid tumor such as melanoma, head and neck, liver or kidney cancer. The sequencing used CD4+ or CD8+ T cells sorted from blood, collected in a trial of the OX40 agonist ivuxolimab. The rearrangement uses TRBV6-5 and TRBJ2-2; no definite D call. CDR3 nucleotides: TGTGCCAGCAGTTACGATAGCACCGGGGAGCTGTTTTTT. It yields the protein CASSYDSTGELFF.